This T cell receptor beta chain comes out of a study of cytomegalovirus exposure and HLA in healthy donors. Looking at the study overall: Membership in the Caucasian-associated ancestry cluster was found for around 85% of a few hundred genotyped donors. Study observations and caveats: It was confirmed in vitro that a few of the CMV-associated chains were specific for CMV antigens. A link between a missense DCLRE1C variant and TCR beta V- and J-gene trimming emerged from a later analysis.

V lost 4 bases to trimming and J lost 0 bases, with 5 bases between them. The germline V gene encodes CDR1 SGHRS and CDR2 YFSETQ. The CDR3 is made up of 14 amino acids. The primer mix had 60 Vbeta and 13 Jbeta primers. Profiling relied on immunoSEQ multiplex PCR, and the TCRdb table lists in-frame clones only, not all of them. The sample lists over 150,000 clones; roughly 79% were seen once. With regard to this clone: Its cognate antigen is unknown.

Input material: PBMCs. The receptor's source is a male donor in good health and CMV-seropositive. The chain uses TRBV5-1 and TRBJ2-6; D gene unclear. CDR3 sequence reads: CASSILSGANVLTF. CDR3 sequence (DNA): TGCGCCAGCAGCATCCTCTCTGGGGCCAACGTCCTGACTTTC.